This T cell receptor beta chain is from a study of post-analysis software for immune sequencing data. Study information: Some patients lacked subtype; others had relapsing-remitting, secondary progressive or progressive-relapsing disease.

V lost 7 bases to trimming and J lost 11 bases; unmatched junction nucleotides: 12. The CDR3 has 13 residues. Per germline, CDR1 SGHRS and CDR2 YFSETQ. The study, taken as a whole, reports: Under F measure analysis, samples from one preparation batch co-clustered strongly. Elevated frequency relative to controls characterized several TRBV segments in patients, TRBV5-6, TRBV5-1 and TRBV20-1 among them. Multiple sclerosis patients had significantly lower normalized Chao1 diversity than controls.

Included in the TCR beta cDNA libraries were unique molecular identifiers. Some 500,000 cDNA molecules were recovered from an input of 1 to 10 million T cells. TCRdb reanalysed the PCR reads using MiXCR and keeps one entry per CDR3 protein. The top ten clones hold over 4.5% of a sample with roughly 800,000 distinct CDR3 sequences, 35% to 55% of them seen once. For this clonotype: Its cognate antigen is unknown.

Specimen: blood. V gene TRBV5-1 combines with J gene TRBJ2-5; 9 bases align to TRBD1. The sequence derives from a girl aged 10 to 17 with multiple sclerosis. As DNA, the CDR3 is TGCGCCAGCTGCCTAGGGACAGGGCGTGAGCAGTACTTC. Protein product: CASCLGTGREQYF.